Listed below are T cell receptor beta chains from one sample, sequenced in a study of naive and memory T cell subsets. TCRdb processed the UMI-ligation and nested PCR reads anew with MiXCR; each CDR3 protein has one entry. The sample records 95,000 to 110,000 distinct CDR3 sequences, roughly 15% being singletons. Sequenced sample: naive CD8+ T cells from blood. These receptor sequences come from a human donor in good health. Each CDR3 is given with its conserved first and last residue. A D gene is named only where the DNA matches it firmly. Size is stated for part of the rows, as once, few or many counts, or as a class when the clone is expanded.

CDR3aa | CDR3nt | j_gene | d_gene | v_gene | abundance
CSARYGSYEQYF | TGCAGTGCTAGGTACGGATCCTACGAGCAGTACTTC | TRBJ2-7 | . | TRBV20-1 | .
CASSFNTLAGGTDTQYF | TGTGCCAGCAGCTTCAATACCCTAGCGGGAGGCACAGATACGCAGTATTTT | TRBJ2-3 | TRBD2 | TRBV7-2 | .
CASTGTGDKPFGAFF | TGTGCCAGCACCGGGACAGGGGATAAGCCTTTCGGAGCTTTCTTT | TRBJ1-1 | TRBD1 | TRBV12-3/TRBV12-4 | many
CASSQGTGTDNEQFF | TGCGCCAGCAGCCAAGGTACGGGGACAGACAATGAGCAGTTCTTC | TRBJ2-1 | TRBD1 | TRBV4-3 | .
CASSFGSGSTDTQYF | TGTGCCAGCAGTTTCGGTAGCGGGAGCACAGATACGCAGTATTTT | TRBJ2-3 | TRBD2 | TRBV12-3/TRBV12-4 | .
CASSLGVSGIIDEQFF | TGTGCCAGCAGCTTAGGGGTTAGCGGAATTATAGATGAGCAGTTCTTC | TRBJ2-1 | . | TRBV7-9 | few
CASSLNVKPQETQYF | TGTGCCAGCAGCTTGAACGTAAAACCTCAAGAGACCCAGTACTTC | TRBJ2-5 | . | TRBV7-9 | .
CASRAYRDLYNEQFF | TGTGCCAGCAGGGCTTACCGGGACCTCTACAATGAGCAGTTCTTC | TRBJ2-1 | . | TRBV11-1 | .
CASSQGSSGNTIYF | TGCGCCAGCAGCCAGGGTTCAAGCGGAAACACCATATATTTT | TRBJ1-3 | . | TRBV4-3 | many
CASSLRPGPDGEKLFF | TGTGCCAGCAGTCTAAGACCGGGACCTGATGGGGAAAAACTGTTTTTT | TRBJ1-4 | . | TRBV28 | few
CASSYSRGDGTQYF | TGTGCCAGCAGTTATTCTAGGGGGGATGGAACCCAGTACTTC | TRBJ2-5 | . | TRBV6-5 | .
CAHPPVAPGNTIYF | TGTGCCCACCCCCCGGTGGCCCCTGGAAACACCATATATTTT | TRBJ1-3 | . | TRBV18 | many
CASSLLKWEGLAYEQYF | TGTGCCAGCAGCTTGCTTAAGTGGGAGGGCCTCGCCTACGAGCAGTACTTC | TRBJ2-7 | TRBD2 | TRBV7-2 | .
CATSPDRASHNEQFF | TGTGCCACCTCTCCGGACCGAGCATCGCACAATGAGCAGTTCTTC | TRBJ2-1 | . | TRBV15 | many
CASSATGLNTEAFF | TGTGCCAGCAGTGCGACAGGCTTGAACACTGAAGCTTTCTTT | TRBJ1-1 | . | TRBV6-2/TRBV6-3 | many
CSATDREEQPQHF | TGCAGTGCTACGGACAGGGAGGAGCAGCCCCAGCATTTT | TRBJ1-5 | TRBD1 | TRBV20-1 | .
CASSPDGAAPAFKLAKNIQYF | TGTGCCAGCAGCCCCGACGGGGCTGCCCCCGCTTTCAAACTAGCCAAAAACATTCAGTACTTC | TRBJ2-4 | . | TRBV4-2 | .
CAISSWGGQGETQYF | TGTGCCATCTCATCCTGGGGGGGCCAAGGGGAGACCCAGTACTTC | TRBJ2-5 | . | TRBV10-3 | .
CASSRSGAIDEQFF | TGTGCCAGCAGTCGAAGCGGGGCCATCGATGAGCAGTTCTTC | TRBJ2-1 | TRBD2 | TRBV28 | few
CASSQAESRYEQYF | TGTGCCAGCAGCCAAGCGGAGAGTCGCTACGAGCAGTACTTC | TRBJ2-7 | . | TRBV4-2 | many
CASSGPGQGGYGYTF | TGTGCCAGCAGTGGACCGGGACAGGGAGGCTATGGCTACACCTTC | TRBJ1-2 | TRBD1 | TRBV27 | many
CASSLGGPGNEQFF | TGTGCCAGCAGTTTAGGGGGGCCCGGCAATGAGCAGTTCTTC | TRBJ2-1 | . | TRBV12-3/TRBV12-4 | few
CASSRDGDSYNEQFF | TGCGCCAGCAGCCGCGACGGAGACTCCTACAATGAGCAGTTCTTC | TRBJ2-1 | . | TRBV4-1 | few
CSVELQDSYEQYF | TGCAGCGTTGAGCTGCAGGACTCCTACGAGCAGTACTTC | TRBJ2-7 | . | TRBV29-1 | few
CASSTGTANTEAFF | TGTGCCAGCAGCACCGGGACAGCGAACACTGAAGCTTTCTTT | TRBJ1-1 | TRBD1 | TRBV13 | once
CASSPKRGAPPYNEQFF | TGTGCCAGCAGTCCAAAGAGGGGGGCCCCCCCCTACAATGAGCAGTTCTTC | TRBJ2-1 | . | TRBV28 | few
CASRTVYEQYF | TGTGCCAGCAGGACAGTCTACGAGCAGTACTTC | TRBJ2-7 | . | TRBV27 | few
CSVEEGRASTDTQYF | TGCAGCGTTGAAGAAGGGAGGGCTTCCACAGATACGCAGTATTTT | TRBJ2-3 | TRBD2 | TRBV29-1 | .